This TCR beta chain appears in the sequencing data of a study of blood T cell repertoires in COVID-19. In the study's own analysis: Counts of nucleated cells, estimated from reference gene primer amplification, were obtained. TCRdb's copy holds only in-frame clones and misses some; the assay was immunoSEQ multiplex PCR. That table gives V, J and clone size, and the DNA gave D and trimming. In the table there are roughly 40,000 clones, less than 85% of which are singletons. The CDR3 covers 17 residues. The TCR comes from a man between 65 and 79 years old with acute or convalescent COVID-19. The sequencing input was peripheral blood. The chain recombines TRBV12-2 with TRBJ1-5; TRBD1, the D gene given by the table, was not confirmed from the DNA. TRBV12-2 is deemed a pseudogene. CDR3 DNA: TGTGCAAGTCGCTTAGCGGGGGGACAGCCTAGCAATCAGCCCCAGCATTTT. Amino acids: CASRLAGGQPSNQPQHF.